Presented here are 20 T cell receptor beta chains from one specimen sequenced in a study of identical twins. TCRdb reprocessed the 5' RACE reads with MiXCR, giving one entry per CDR3 protein. Of 1.5 million or so distinct CDR3 sequences in the sample, under 35% were seen once. The sequenced sample was cord blood. Receptor source: a newborn girl in good health.

The rearrangement links TRBV27 to TRBJ2-4, with TRBD2 matching over 9 bases. The J call is doubtful: the DNA matches TRBJ2-7 better. The CDR3 covers 15 residues. Looked up from germline, CDR1 is MNHEY and CDR2 is SMNVEV (reference sequence). The CDR3 spells CASSLYSGGTYEQYF. For the CDR3, the DNA is TGTGCCAGCAGTTTATACAGCGGGGGGACTTACGAGCAGTACTTC.

This clonotype occurred a few times. This chain uses TRBV13 with TRBJ2-1; 7 bases map to TRBD2. Germline V gives CDR1 PRHDT, CDR2 FYEKMQ (reference sequence). V was clipped by 0 bases and J by 8 bases; unmatched bases: 4. CDR3 length equals 14 residues. Written as DNA, the CDR3 is TGTGCCAGCAGCTTAGGGGGAGGGGCCTATGAGCAGTTCTTC. Amino acid sequence: CASSLGGGAYEQFF.

V is TRBV27 and J is TRBJ2-7, with D hard to call. The V gene lost 0 bases and the J gene lost 6 bases, with 9 bases spanning the gap. Germline V CDR1 and CDR2: MNHEY, SMNVEV (reference sequence). This CDR3 region has 13 residues. The CDR3 region is CASSLSRTVEQYF. DNA of the CDR3: TGTGCCAGCAGTTTATCGCGGACGGTCGAGCAGTACTTC.

In this sample, this clonotype turned up a few times. The chain carries TRBV24-1 and TRBJ2-1; the match to TRBD1 covers 7 bases. Germline V gives CDR1 KGHDR, CDR2 SFDVKD. The CDR3 has 14 amino acids. Trimming removed 8 bases from V and 2 bases from J; junction bases left unmatched: 5. The CDR3 coding sequence is TGTGCCACCATACGGGACAGCCCCTACAATGAGCAGTTCTTC. Residues: CATIRDSPYNEQFF.

This clonotype was recorded once. This chain connects TRBV20-1 to TRBJ1-2, with a possible D match to TRBD1 (6 bases). The CDR3 spans 13 residues. Germline CDR1 reads DFQATT; CDR2 reads SNEGSKA (reference sequence). Trimming took 5 bases from V and 5 from J, leaving 15 bases between them. Written as DNA, the CDR3 is TGCAGTGCTGGGGGCGGCAGGGGATATGGCTACACCTTC. Protein product: CSAGGGRGYGYTF.

As to this clonotype: A much more abundant neighbour one base away suggests this may be a read error. The chain has TRBV18 and TRBJ2-7; D call uncertain. CDR1 and CDR2 (germline): KGHSH, LQKENI. The CDR3 runs to 13 residues. The CDR3 is CASSPRADYGQYF. CDR3 nucleotides: TGTGCCAGCTCACCTAGGGCCGATTACGGGCAGTACTTC.

The chain uses TRBV4-1 and TRBJ1-1; a possible D gene is TRBD1 (5 bases). CDR3 length equals 16 residues. Trimming removed 1 base at V and 3 bases at J, with 15 bases between. The germline gives CDR1 MGHRA, CDR2 YSYEKL. CDR3 DNA: TGCGCCAGCAGCCAAGGTTGGCCCCGGGGGGACACTGAAGCTTTCTTT. Translation gives CASSQGWPRGDTEAFF.

A single count supports this clonotype. The chain combines TRBV7-2 with TRBJ2-3; perhaps TRBD2 as D (5 bases). From germline, CDR1 is SGHTA and CDR2 FQGNSA. This CDR3 comprises 16 residues. Trimming shortened V by 1 base and J by 4 bases, and 15 bases separated the two germline ends. The CDR3 is CASSLGVPPRADTQYF. The DNA for the CDR3 is TGTGCCAGCAGCTTAGGGGTCCCACCGAGGGCAGATACGCAGTATTTT.

Many counts were recorded for this clonotype. This chain links TRBV20-1 with TRBJ1-2; the D gene is possibly TRBD1 (5 bases). The CDR3 is made up of 12 amino acids. Per the germline V gene, CDR1 is DFQATT and CDR2 is SNEGSKA (reference sequence). With 2 bases removed from V and 3 bases from J, the gap between germline ends came to 7 bases. CDR3 region: CSARTRDYGYTF. CDR3 DNA: TGCAGTGCTAGAACCAGGGACTATGGCTACACCTTC.

Comment on this clonotype: The junction does not match germline at one end; this may be a read error. The chain couples TRBV5-7 to TRBJ2-7, with 7 bases identical to TRBD2. TRBV5-7 carries the ORF label, with uncertain function. CDR3 length equals 16 residues. Written as DNA, the CDR3 is TGTGCCGGCAGCGCCGGGACTACAACTTGGATCTACGAGCAGTACTTC. Protein: CAGSAGTTTWIYEQYF.

CDR3 sequence reads: CAISGLEAGEQYF. The CDR3 region has the DNA TGTGCCATCAGTGGCCTAGAAGCGGGGGAGCAGTACTTC. The V call is TRBV10-3, the J call TRBJ2-7, with 7 bases lining up with TRBD2. CDR1 is ENHRY and CDR2 is SYGVKD in the germline V gene. Trimming cost V 4 bases and J 7 bases; bases outside gene matches: 7. This CDR3 region has 13 residues.

The chain joins TRBV29-1 to TRBJ2-5, with 9 positions matching TRBD2. The end of the DNA aligns better with TRBJ2-7, so the J call may be wrong. Germline V CDR1 and CDR2: SQVTM, ANQGSEA. This CDR3 spans 14 amino acids. The CDR3 loop is CSVARASGKGEQYF. The DNA for the CDR3 is TGCAGCGTTGCACGAGCTAGCGGGAAGGGCGAGCAGTACTTC.

This chain joins TRBV6-6 and TRBJ1-2; the D gene is possibly TRBD1 (6 bases). Trimming pared 4 bases from V and 4 bases from J, leaving 16 bases between. The germline CDR1 and CDR2 sequences are MNHNY and SVGAGI (reference sequence). This CDR3 comprises 15 residues. The CDR3 DNA reads TGTGCCAGCAGTTCCCGGGACAAGGCTCTCTATGGCTACACCTTC. Translating it yields CASSSRDKALYGYTF.

The chain employs TRBV5-6 and TRBJ1-5, with TRBD1 as a possible D gene (6 bases). This CDR3 is 14 amino acids long. The V gene's germline CDR1 is SGHDT and CDR2 YYEEEE. V was cut by 4 bases and J by 6 bases, with 14 bases left in between. In DNA form, the CDR3 reads TGTGCCAGCAGCATAATGACAGGCCTTCAGCCCCAGCATTTT. Protein: CASSIMTGLQPQHF.

This clonotype was recorded a few times. This chain connects TRBV20-1 to TRBJ2-7, with 8 bases lining up with TRBD2. Germline values: CDR1 DFQATT, CDR2 SNEGSKA (reference sequence). The CDR3 is 15 amino acids. J lost 0 bases, V lost 3 bases, and 7 bases had no gene match. In DNA form, the CDR3 reads TGCAGTGCTAGGGCAGCGGGAGTCCACTCCTACGAGCAGTACTTC. Protein product: CSARAAGVHSYEQYF.

The chain combines TRBV5-1 with TRBJ2-3; no firm D call. The length of the CDR3 is 16 residues. Deletions cut 0 bases from V and 6 bases from J, with 17 bases between. From germline, CDR1 is SGHRS and CDR2 YFSETQ. CDR3 region: CASSLVVAGPVDTQYF. Written as DNA, the CDR3 is TGCGCCAGCAGCTTGGTTGTGGCTGGTCCGGTCGATACGCAGTATTTT.

Comments on this clonotype: A much larger clone is a single base away; this may be a read error. The rearrangement uses TRBV4-2 and TRBJ2-5; no clear D gene. Germline V gene lookup returns CDR1 LGHNA and CDR2 YNFKEQ. This CDR3 has 16 residues. The chain's CDR3 is CASSSSPGVVQETRYF. As DNA, the CDR3 is TGTGCCAGCAGCTCCTCCCCGGGTGTAGTCCAAGAGACCCGGTACTTC.

The rearrangement links TRBV20-1 to TRBJ2-1; TRBD2 matches 7 bases. The DNA end lines up better with TRBJ2-7; the J call may be wrong. There are 16 residues in the CDR3. In germline, CDR1 is DFQATT, CDR2 SNEGSKA (reference sequence). This chain's CDR3 is CSARDLLAELRNEQYF. CDR3 nucleotide sequence: TGCAGTGCTAGAGATCTGCTAGCGGAACTGAGGAATGAGCAGTACTTC.

The chain joins TRBV4-2 to TRBJ2-7, with 8 nucleotides matching TRBD2. CDR1 is LGHNA, CDR2 YNFKEQ, per germline. The J segment lost 5 bases and the V segment lost 0 bases, leaving 3 bases of the junction unmatched. The CDR3 loop spans 14 amino acids. CDR3 sequence reads: CASSQDREGNEQYF. The DNA for the CDR3 is TGTGCCAGCAGCCAAGATCGGGAGGGGAACGAGCAGTACTTC.

This clonotype occurred once. The chain is built from TRBV7-2 and TRBJ2-1; 12 nucleotides match TRBD2. The CDR3 is 18 amino acids. Trimming removed 0 bases from V and 10 bases from J; junction bases left unmatched: 13. Germline values: CDR1 SGHTA, CDR2 FQGNSA. CDR3 in amino acids: CASSLAPLAGGFSYEQFF. The CDR3, as DNA: TGTGCCAGCAGCTTAGCGCCACTAGCGGGGGGTTTCTCCTACGAGCAGTTCTTC.